The clone carrying this T cell receptor (beta chain) was seen ten or more times. Its antigen is not identified. Losses at the gene ends were 4 bases for V and 7 bases for J; bases not matched to a gene: 5. CDR1 and CDR2 from the germline V gene are MGHRA and YSYEKL. There are 14 residues in the CDR3. Axillary draining lymph nodes of breast cancer patients supplied the node samples. TCRdb reanalysed the multiplex PCR reads using MiXCR and keeps one entry per CDR3 protein. Altogether under 150,000 distinct CDR3 sequences are present, around 20% being singletons, with the ten largest covering over 3%. This entry is derived from a study of breast tumors, draining lymph nodes, adjacent tissues. Study-level findings and limits: Most tumor T cells seemingly derive from lymph node, then expand in tumor. Tumors had less TCR diversity than lymph nodes, more than nontumor tissue. The lymph node origin of tumor T cells was framed as consistent with a hypothesis, not demonstrated. Compared with basal-like, luminal-like tumors shared significantly more repertoire with nontumor tissue.

This clonotype was obtained from a female donor with breast cancer. Some clones in this sample may be carry-over from other donors' samples. The chain employs TRBV4-1 and TRBJ2-3; 10 positions match TRBD2. The sequenced sample consisted of axillary lymph node tissue. CDR3 amino acids: CASSLTSGINTQYF. CDR3 DNA: TGCGCCAGCAGCCTTACTAGCGGGATTAATACGCAGTATTTT.